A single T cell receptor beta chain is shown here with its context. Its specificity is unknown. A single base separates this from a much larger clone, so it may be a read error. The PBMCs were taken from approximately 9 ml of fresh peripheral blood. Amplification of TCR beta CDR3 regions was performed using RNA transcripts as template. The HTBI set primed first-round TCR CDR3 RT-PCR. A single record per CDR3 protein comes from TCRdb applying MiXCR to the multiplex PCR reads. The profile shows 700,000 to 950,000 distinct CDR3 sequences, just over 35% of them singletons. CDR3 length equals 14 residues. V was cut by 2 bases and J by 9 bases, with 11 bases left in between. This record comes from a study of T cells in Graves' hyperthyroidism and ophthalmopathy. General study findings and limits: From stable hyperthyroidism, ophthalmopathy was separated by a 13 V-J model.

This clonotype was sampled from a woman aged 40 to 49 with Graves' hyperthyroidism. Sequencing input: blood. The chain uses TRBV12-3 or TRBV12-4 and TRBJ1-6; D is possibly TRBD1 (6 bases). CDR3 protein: CASSLLGAPSPLHF. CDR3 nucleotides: TGTGCCAGCAGTTTACTGGGGGCGCCTTCACCCCTCCACTTT.